The next 5 T cell receptor beta chains were all read from a single sample in a study of long-term antiretroviral therapy in people with HIV. Version v3.0 of the immunoSEQ assay ran at survey level. Measured with immunoSEQ multiplex PCR; TCRdb has only the in-frame clones, and not every one. The sample contains about 16,000 clones, approximately 96% of which appear only once. This specimen consisted of unsorted PBMCs, obtained less than 11 years after starting antiretroviral therapy. The source is a man younger than 45 with HIV.

The rearrangement links TRBV2 to TRBJ1-6; a possible D gene is TRBD1 (5 bases). This CDR3 is built from 15 residues. CDR1 and CDR2 from the germline V gene are SNHLY and FYNNEI. V was clipped by 3 bases and J by 8 bases, with 14 bases between them. The DNA for the CDR3 is TGTGCCAGCAGTGAGGAAACCCGGGGGGATTCACCCCTCCACTTT. Translating gives CASSEETRGDSPLHF.

The gene calls are TRBV9 and TRBJ1-2, with 9 bases fitting TRBD1. Per the germline V gene, CDR1 is SGDLS and CDR2 is YYNGEE. This CDR3 has 14 residues. Unmatched junction bases numbered 13, after V lost 8 bases and J lost 8 bases. CDR3 sequence (DNA): TGTGCCAGGGAATCTAGGACAGGGGTCTGGGGCTACACCTTC. Residues: CARESRTGVWGYTF.

This chain joins TRBV4-2 and TRBJ2-6, with D perhaps TRBD1 (5 bases). This CDR3 contains 16 residues. Per germline, CDR1 LGHNA and CDR2 YNFKEQ. With 4 bases removed from V and 0 bases from J, the gap between germline ends came to 10 bases. The CDR3 bases are TGTGCCAGCAGCCTCCACCAGGGCTCTGGGGCCAACGTCCTGACTTTC. This sequence encodes CASSLHQGSGANVLTF.

The chain links TRBV6-5 to TRBJ1-6, with a tentative D call TRBD1 (6 bases). The CDR3 has 16 residues. V was pared by 2 bases and J by 8 bases, with 16 bases between. Germline V gene sequence: CDR1 MNHEY, CDR2 SVGAGI. The CDR3, as DNA: TGTGCCAGCAGTTACCAGTCAGGGGTGGGTGATTCACCCCTCCACTTT. Translation: CASSYQSGVGDSPLHF.

This sequence joins TRBV5-1 and TRBJ2-5, with 8 nucleotides matching TRBD1. The V gene's germline CDR1 is SGHRS and CDR2 YFSETQ. The CDR3 sequence is 14 residues long. Germline trimming cut 4 bases from V and 1 base from J; bases unmatched to any gene: 3. The CDR3 reads CASSLGTGQETQYF. The CDR3 DNA reads as TGCGCCAGCAGCCTAGGGACAGGCCAAGAGACCCAGTACTTC.